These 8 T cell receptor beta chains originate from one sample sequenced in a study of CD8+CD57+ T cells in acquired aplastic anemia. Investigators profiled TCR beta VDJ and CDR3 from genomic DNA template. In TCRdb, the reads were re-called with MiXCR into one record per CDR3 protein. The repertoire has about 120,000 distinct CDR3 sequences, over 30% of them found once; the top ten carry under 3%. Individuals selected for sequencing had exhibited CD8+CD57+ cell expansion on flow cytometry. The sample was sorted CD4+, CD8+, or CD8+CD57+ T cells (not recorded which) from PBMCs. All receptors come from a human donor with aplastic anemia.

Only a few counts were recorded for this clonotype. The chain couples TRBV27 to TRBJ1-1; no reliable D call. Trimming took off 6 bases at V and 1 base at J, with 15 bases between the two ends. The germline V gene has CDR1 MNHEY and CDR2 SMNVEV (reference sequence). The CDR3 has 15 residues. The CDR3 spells CASRSSARRNTEAFF. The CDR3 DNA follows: TGTGCCAGCAGATCCTCGGCACGGCGGAACACTGAAGCTTTCTTT.

The CDR3 bases are TGCGCCAGCCACCGTGGACAGGTCTCTGGAAACACTGAAGCTTTCTTT. Residues: CASHRGQVSGNTEAFF. The V gene is TRBV10-2, the J gene TRBJ1-1; 7 bases are shared with TRBD1. CDR3 length: 16 amino acids. Per germline, CDR1 WSHSY and CDR2 SAAADI. V gave up 8 bases and J gave up 2 bases; unmatched junction bases: 14.

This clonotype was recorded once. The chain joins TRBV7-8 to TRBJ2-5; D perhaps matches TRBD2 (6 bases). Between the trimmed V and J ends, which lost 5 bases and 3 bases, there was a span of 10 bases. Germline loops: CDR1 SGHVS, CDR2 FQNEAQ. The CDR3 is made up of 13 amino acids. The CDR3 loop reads CASSRGTEETQYF. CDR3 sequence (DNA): TGTGCCAGCAGCCGGGGGACCGAAGAGACCCAGTACTTC.

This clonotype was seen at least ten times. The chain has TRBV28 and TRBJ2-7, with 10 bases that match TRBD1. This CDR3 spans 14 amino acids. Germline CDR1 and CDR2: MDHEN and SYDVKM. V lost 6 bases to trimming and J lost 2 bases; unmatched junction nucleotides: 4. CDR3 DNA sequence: TGTGCCAGCAGAGGACAGGGGGTCGCCTACGAGCAGTACTTC. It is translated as CASRGQGVAYEQYF.

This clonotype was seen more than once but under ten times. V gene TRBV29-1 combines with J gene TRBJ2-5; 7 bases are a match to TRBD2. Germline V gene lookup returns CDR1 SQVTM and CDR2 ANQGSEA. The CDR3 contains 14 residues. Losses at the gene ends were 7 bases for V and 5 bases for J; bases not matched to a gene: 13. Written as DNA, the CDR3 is TGCAGCGCGCCGTTGTCGGGAGGTTGGGAGACCCAGTACTTC. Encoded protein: CSAPLSGGWETQYF.

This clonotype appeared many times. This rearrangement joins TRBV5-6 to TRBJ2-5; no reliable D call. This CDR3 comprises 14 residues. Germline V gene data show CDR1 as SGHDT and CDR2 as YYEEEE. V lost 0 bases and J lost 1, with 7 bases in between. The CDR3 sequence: CASSLAWIQETQYF. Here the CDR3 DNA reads TGTGCCAGCAGCTTGGCTTGGATCCAAGAGACCCAGTACTTC. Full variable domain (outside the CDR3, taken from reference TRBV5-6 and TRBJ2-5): DAGVTQSPTHLIKTRGQQVTLRCSPKSGHDTVSWYQQALGQGPQFIFQYYEEEERQRGNFPDRFSGHQFPNYSSELNVNALLLGDSALYLCASSLAWIQETQYFGPGTRLLVL.

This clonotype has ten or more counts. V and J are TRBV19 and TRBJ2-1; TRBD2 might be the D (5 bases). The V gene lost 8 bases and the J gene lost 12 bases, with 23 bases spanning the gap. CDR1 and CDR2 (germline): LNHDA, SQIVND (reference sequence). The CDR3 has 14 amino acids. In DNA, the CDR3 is TGTGCCAGTCGAGCCAGTAGCGTTCTCATGGGGCAGTTCTTC. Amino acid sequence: CASRASSVLMGQFF.

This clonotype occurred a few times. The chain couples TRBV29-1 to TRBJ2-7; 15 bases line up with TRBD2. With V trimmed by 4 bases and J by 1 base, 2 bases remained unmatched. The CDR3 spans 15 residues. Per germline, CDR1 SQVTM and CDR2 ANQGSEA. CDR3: CSVGGLAGGSYEQYF. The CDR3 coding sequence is TGCAGCGTTGGAGGACTAGCGGGAGGGTCCTACGAGCAGTACTTC.